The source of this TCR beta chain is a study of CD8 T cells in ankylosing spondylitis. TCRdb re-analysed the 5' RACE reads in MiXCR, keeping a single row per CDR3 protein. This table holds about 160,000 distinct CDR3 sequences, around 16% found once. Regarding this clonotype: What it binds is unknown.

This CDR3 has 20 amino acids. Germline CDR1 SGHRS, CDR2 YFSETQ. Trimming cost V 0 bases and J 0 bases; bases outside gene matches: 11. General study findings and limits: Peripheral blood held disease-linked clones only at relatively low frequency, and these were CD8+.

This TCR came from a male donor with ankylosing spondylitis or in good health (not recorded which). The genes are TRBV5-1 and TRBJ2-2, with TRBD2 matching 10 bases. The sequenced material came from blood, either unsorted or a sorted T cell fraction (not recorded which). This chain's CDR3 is CASSLGAGLAVAANTGELFF. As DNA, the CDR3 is TGCGCCAGCAGCTTGGGGGCCGGACTAGCGGTAGCGGCGAACACCGGGGAGCTGTTTTTT. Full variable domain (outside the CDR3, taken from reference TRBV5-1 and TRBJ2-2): KAGVTQTPRYLIKTRGQQVTLSCSPISGHRSVSWYQQTPGQGLQFLFEYFSETQRNKGNFPGRFSGRQFSNSRSEMNVSTLELGDSALYLCASSLGAGLAVAANTGELFFGEGSRLTVL.